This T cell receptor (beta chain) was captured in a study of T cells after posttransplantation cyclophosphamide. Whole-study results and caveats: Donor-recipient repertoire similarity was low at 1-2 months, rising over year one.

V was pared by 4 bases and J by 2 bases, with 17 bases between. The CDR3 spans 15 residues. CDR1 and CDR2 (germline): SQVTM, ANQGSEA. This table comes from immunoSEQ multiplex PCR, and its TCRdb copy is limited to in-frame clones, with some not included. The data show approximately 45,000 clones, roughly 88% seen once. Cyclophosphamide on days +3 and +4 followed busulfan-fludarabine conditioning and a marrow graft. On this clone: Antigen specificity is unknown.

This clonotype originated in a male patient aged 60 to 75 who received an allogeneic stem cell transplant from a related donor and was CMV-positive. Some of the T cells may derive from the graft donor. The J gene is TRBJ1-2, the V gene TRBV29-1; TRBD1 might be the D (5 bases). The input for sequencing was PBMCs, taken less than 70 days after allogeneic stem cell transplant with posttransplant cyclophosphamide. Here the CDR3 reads CSVARWQGSNYGYTF. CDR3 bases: TGCAGCGTTGCCCGTTGGCAGGGTAGCAACTATGGCTACACCTTC.